Below are 32 T cell receptor beta chains sequenced from a single sample in a study of cytotoxic CD8 clonotypes in ibrutinib-treated CLL. Sequencing was performed with immunoSEQ multiplex PCR; in TCRdb, only in-frame clones are kept and a portion is missing. The sample shows some 200,000 clones, 65% to 80% of them seen only once. This sample comprised PBMCs, obtained after 12 months of ibrutinib treatment. The receptor set was obtained from a human donor with chronic lymphocytic leukemia.

J is TRBJ2-7 and V is TRBV28, with no clear D. Germline-derived CDR1 and CDR2 are MDHEN and SYDVKM. V dropped 9 bases and J dropped 11 bases, with 23 bases sitting between them. CDR3 length: 13 amino acids. The DNA of the CDR3 is TGTGCCAGTACTACCAACACGGGCGCTCGGAAGTACTTC. Its protein is CASTTNTGARKYF.

The chain is built from TRBV5-6 and TRBJ2-7, with D uncertain. V dropped 2 bases and J dropped 3 bases, with 6 bases sitting between them. Germline CDR1 and CDR2: SGHDT and YYEEEE. The CDR3 is made up of 12 amino acids. The CDR3 spells CASSLLSYEQYF. As DNA, the CDR3 is TGTGCCAGCAGCTTACTTAGCTACGAGCAGTACTTC.

The chain couples TRBV18 to TRBJ1-1, with D perhaps matching TRBD1 (5 bases). Trimming left V 6 bases short and J 1 base short, with 9 bases between. CDR3 size: 13 residues. The V gene's germline CDR1 is KGHSH and CDR2 LQKENI. This chain's CDR3 is CASSSQGNTEAFF. The CDR3 DNA reads as TGTGCCAGCTCGTCGCAGGGGAACACTGAAGCTTTCTTT.

The V gene is TRBV7-2, the J gene TRBJ1-2, with 7 positions matching TRBD1. The length of the CDR3 is 15 residues. V shed 0 bases, J shed 6 bases, and the junction held 7 bases outside the gene matches. Germline loops: CDR1 SGHTA, CDR2 FQGNSA. This chain's CDR3 is CASSLAGQSRDGYTF. In DNA form, the CDR3 reads TGTGCCAGCAGCTTAGCGGGACAGAGCCGTGATGGCTACACCTTC.

This sequence joins TRBV4-3 and TRBJ2-1, with D uncertain. This CDR3 contains 14 residues. The germline V gene has CDR1 LGHNA and CDR2 YSLEER. Trimming took off 4 bases at V and 2 bases at J, with 9 bases between the two ends. The CDR3: CASSLVVTYNEQFF. The CDR3 DNA reads as TGCGCCAGCAGCCTTGTGGTTACCTACAATGAGCAGTTCTTC.

This chain joins TRBV9 and TRBJ1-5; D is ambiguous. Germline lookup yields CDR1 SGDLS and CDR2 YYNGEE. The CDR3 loop spans 14 amino acids. The V and J ends lost 5 bases and 5 bases respectively, with 14 bases between them. The CDR3 DNA follows: TGTGCCAGCAGTGCAGCGGTGATGGATCAGCCCCAGCATTTT. Amino acid sequence: CASSAAVMDQPQHF.

The rearrangement joins TRBV6-5 to TRBJ1-1; D unclear. V was clipped by 5 bases and J by 10 bases, with 20 bases between them. Germline-derived CDR1 and CDR2 are MNHEY and SVGAGI. CDR3 length: 14 residues. DNA of the CDR3: TGTGCCAGCAGTACCCAGCGGCGACCCGGAGGAGCTTTCTTT. Amino acid sequence: CASSTQRRPGGAFF.

This clone turned up a few times. The J gene is TRBJ2-1, the V gene TRBV11-2; 10 nucleotides line up with TRBD2. Per the germline V gene, CDR1 is SGHAT and CDR2 is FQNNGV. This CDR3 has 14 residues. The junction had 7 bases not matched to a gene; V was cut back by 2 bases and J by 12 bases. Written as DNA, the CDR3 is TGTGCCAGCAGCTTAAAGACTAGCGGGCGGATGCAGTTCTTC. It codes for CASSLKTSGRMQFF.

The gene calls are TRBV10-3 and TRBJ2-7, with a tentative D call TRBD2 (6 bases). The CDR3 covers 14 residues. The V and J ends lost 4 bases and 6 bases respectively, with 16 bases between them. Germline CDR1 and CDR2: ENHRY and SYGVKD. This CDR3 reads CAISGGLASSEQYF. The DNA for the CDR3 is TGTGCCATCAGTGGAGGGCTAGCGTCGTCCGAGCAGTACTTC.

This clone was counted between two and nine times. The J gene is TRBJ1-2, the V gene TRBV7-2; the match to TRBD1 covers 7 bases. Germline values: CDR1 SGHTA, CDR2 FQGNSA. Trimming removed 6 bases from V and 10 bases from J; junction bases left unmatched: 14. The CDR3 consists of 14 residues. The CDR3: CASSPQGGPHSYTF. CDR3 bases: TGTGCCAGCAGTCCTCAGGGGGGCCCCCATTCCTACACCTTC.

This chain connects TRBV20-1 to TRBJ2-7; D call uncertain. CDR3 size: 8 residues. V was cut by 7 bases and J by 5 bases, with 3 bases left in between. Germline CDR1 is DFQATT and CDR2 is SNEGSKA (reference sequence). Here the CDR3 reads CSVNEQYF. The CDR3 DNA follows: TGCAGTGTGAACGAGCAGTACTTC.

The V and J genes are TRBV5-1 and TRBJ2-2; D may correspond to TRBD1 or TRBD2 (5 bases each). V was clipped by 0 bases and J by 5 bases, with 20 bases between them. This CDR3 has 18 amino acids. Germline V gene data show CDR1 as SGHRS and CDR2 as YFSETQ. The CDR3 loop is CASSLVLGTPVSTGELFF. The CDR3 bases are TGCGCCAGCAGCTTGGTGTTAGGGACCCCGGTGAGTACCGGGGAGCTGTTTTTT.

This clone has a handful of counts. DNA for the CDR3: TGCGCCAGCAGTCAACGGCACTGGGACAGCAGAGATGAAAAACTGTTTTTT. It codes for CASSQRHWDSRDEKLFF. V usage is TRBV23-1 and J usage is TRBJ1-4; 7 bases are shared with TRBD1. TRBV23-1 is marked as an open reading frame, function uncertain. V lost 2 bases to trimming and J lost 6 bases; unmatched junction nucleotides: 12. The CDR3 has 17 amino acids.

The V call is TRBV5-1, the J call TRBJ2-3, with D perhaps TRBD1 or TRBD2 (5 bases each). This CDR3 has 13 amino acids. With 4 bases removed from V and 9 bases from J, the gap between germline ends came to 15 bases. CDR1 is SGHRS, CDR2 YFSETQ, per germline. CDR3 DNA: TGCGCCAGCAGCGCAGGAGGCAGGGAAACGCAGTATTTT. The encoded protein is CASSAGGRETQYF.

The gene calls are TRBV6-6 and TRBJ1-1; TRBD1 matches at 9 bases. Germline CDR1 and CDR2: MNHNY and SVGAGI (reference sequence). V was pared by 5 bases and J by 3 bases, with 10 bases of the junction left unmatched. The CDR3 is 16 residues long. The CDR3: CASSTPPDRGYTEAFF. The CDR3 DNA reads as TGTGCCAGCAGTACGCCCCCGGACAGGGGCTACACTGAAGCTTTCTTT.

This chain joins TRBV7-8 and TRBJ1-6; D not certain. V shed 1 base and J shed 9 bases, with 10 bases lying between them. The CDR3 covers 14 residues. Germline V lookup: CDR1 SGHVS, CDR2 FQNEAQ. CDR3 sequence (DNA): TGTGCCAGCAGCTTAGGAGGGAACGGTTCACCCCTCCACTTT. The encoded protein is CASSLGGNGSPLHF.

The chain links TRBV9 to TRBJ2-3; 10 positions agree with TRBD2. The CDR3 loop spans 16 amino acids. Per the germline V gene, CDR1 is SGDLS and CDR2 is YYNGEE. V gave up 4 bases and J gave up 6 bases; unmatched junction bases: 11. The CDR3, as DNA: TGTGCCAGCAGCAAGAGGGCTAGCGGGAGTACGGATACGCAGTATTTT. Amino acids: CASSKRASGSTDTQYF.

The chain uses TRBV4-2 and TRBJ2-1, with D perhaps TRBD1 (6 bases). The CDR3 is 15 residues long. Trimming took 4 bases from V and 5 from J, leaving 15 bases between them. Per the germline V gene, CDR1 is LGHNA and CDR2 is YNFKEQ. In DNA form, the CDR3 reads TGTGCCAGCAGCCCTAGACAGGTAATAGACAATGAGCAGTTCTTC. This gives the protein CASSPRQVIDNEQFF.

This chain joins TRBV6-5 and TRBJ2-3; possibly TRBD2 for D (6 bases). The V gene's germline CDR1 is MNHEY and CDR2 SVGAGI. V lost 2 bases, J lost 0 bases, and 12 bases lay in between. CDR3 length: 16 amino acids. The CDR3 loop reads CASSYTLAASTDTQYF. The DNA of the CDR3 is TGTGCCAGCAGTTACACCTTAGCGGCTAGCACAGATACGCAGTATTTT.

This sequence joins TRBV28 and TRBJ1-2, with 9 bases fitting TRBD1. CDR1 is MDHEN, CDR2 SYDVKM, per germline. The CDR3 has 15 amino acids. Losses at the gene ends were 4 bases for V and 4 bases for J; bases not matched to a gene: 7. The CDR3 region has the DNA TGTGCCAGCAGTTCTCCGGGACAGGGTATCTATGGCTACACCTTC. Encoded protein: CASSSPGQGIYGYTF.

This chain connects TRBV5-5 to TRBJ2-7; a possible D gene is TRBD1 (5 bases). Germline loops: CDR1 SGHKS, CDR2 YYEKEE (reference sequence). This CDR3 has 16 amino acids. V shed 0 bases and J shed 3 bases, with 16 bases lying between them. CDR3 bases: TGTGCCAGCAGCTTGGAATCAGGGAAATGGAACTACGAGCAGTACTTC. This gives the protein CASSLESGKWNYEQYF. Drawing the rest from reference TRBV5-5 and TRBJ2-7, the complete variable domain is DAGVTQSPTHLIKTRGQQVTLRCSPISGHKSVSWYQQVLGQGPQFIFQYYEKEERGRGNFPDRFSARQFPNYSSELNVNALLLGDSALYLCASSLESGKWNYEQYFGPGTRLTVT.

The chain employs TRBV7-2 and TRBJ1-1; D is uncertain. V was shortened by 4 bases and J by 0 bases, with 12 bases between the two germline ends. The germline V gene encodes CDR1 SGHTA and CDR2 FQGNSA. CDR3 length equals 15 residues. CDR3 nucleotides: TGTGCCAGCAGCTCGCACCCCGAGCTGAACACTGAAGCTTTCTTT. The encoded protein is CASSSHPELNTEAFF.

This chain connects TRBV19 to TRBJ1-4, with D possibly TRBD1 on 5 matching bases. CDR3 length equals 15 residues. The V end lost 5 bases, the J end lost 7 bases, and 17 bases lay between the germline ends. CDR1 and CDR2 (germline): LNHDA, SQIVND (reference sequence). The CDR3 region is CASSYQGSSIEKLFF. In DNA, the CDR3 is TGTGCCAGTAGTTACCAGGGTAGCAGTATTGAAAAACTGTTTTTT.

The CDR3 DNA reads as TGCAGCGTTGTTCTAGCGGGACTCGAGCAGTACTTC. Encoded protein: CSVVLAGLEQYF. The chain combines TRBV29-1 with TRBJ2-7, with TRBD2 identical over 9 bases. Germline CDR1 and CDR2: SQVTM and ANQGSEA. With 4 bases clipped from V and 6 bases from J, the junction kept 4 bases outside the gene matches. This CDR3 is 12 amino acids long.

This chain connects TRBV19 to TRBJ2-3, with D tentatively TRBD1 (5 bases). The V and J ends lost 2 bases and 6 bases respectively, with 12 bases between them. Germline V gene lookup returns CDR1 LNHDA and CDR2 SQIVND (reference sequence). The CDR3 length is 14 residues. CDR3 sequence (DNA): TGTGCCAGTAGTATAACGCCAGGGTCGGATACGCAGTATTTT. It specifies CASSITPGSDTQYF.

At least ten counts were recorded for this clone. The V call is TRBV29-1, the J call TRBJ2-1; D is unresolved. Trimming left V 4 bases short and J 2 bases short, with 18 bases between. The CDR3 is made up of 16 amino acids. The germline V gene encodes CDR1 SQVTM and CDR2 ANQGSEA. The CDR3 region is CSVGRMTEPPYNEQFF. The CDR3 bases are TGCAGCGTTGGTAGGATGACCGAGCCCCCCTACAATGAGCAGTTCTTC.

This clone was seen a handful of times. V usage is TRBV18 and J usage is TRBJ1-5, with 10 bases lining up with TRBD1. This CDR3 spans 13 amino acids. The V gene end was trimmed by 6 bases and the J gene end by 5 bases; junction bases not matched to a gene: 1. Germline CDR1 KGHSH, CDR2 LQKENI. The CDR3 loop reads CASSGTGDQPQHF. Here the CDR3 DNA reads TGTGCCAGCTCGGGGACAGGGGATCAGCCCCAGCATTTT.

The genes are TRBV30 and TRBJ2-7; 14 bases agree with TRBD2. Trimming took 1 base from V and 0 from J; bases not matched to a gene: 2. The length of the CDR3 is 16 residues. Germline V gene sequence: CDR1 GTSNPN, CDR2 SVGIG (reference sequence). Here the CDR3 DNA reads TGTGCCTGGAGTGGCGGGACTAGCGGGAGCTCCTACGAGCAGTACTTC. Translating it yields CAWSGGTSGSSYEQYF.

The chain has TRBV4-2 and TRBJ2-3; unclear D gene. The CDR3 sequence is 16 residues long. CDR1 LGHNA and CDR2 YNFKEQ come from the germline V gene. Trimming stripped 1 base from V and 0 bases from J, with 11 bases between. The CDR3 region is CASSQARALSTDTQYF. As DNA, the CDR3 is TGTGCCAGCAGCCAAGCACGGGCACTAAGCACAGATACGCAGTATTTT.

The chain is built from TRBV30 and TRBJ1-1, with a tentative D call TRBD1 (6 bases). This CDR3 region has 13 residues. Germline V CDR1 and CDR2: GTSNPN, SVGIG (reference sequence). Trimming took 2 bases from V and 1 from J, leaving 8 bases between them. CDR3 residues: CAWSNRENTEAFF. CDR3 DNA sequence: TGTGCCTGGAGTAACAGGGAGAACACTGAAGCTTTCTTT.

This rearrangement joins TRBV2 to TRBJ2-1; 7 positions match TRBD1. The germline V gene encodes CDR1 SNHLY and CDR2 FYNNEI. Trimming removed 10 bases from V and 4 bases from J; junction bases left unmatched: 16. The CDR3 sequence is 16 residues long. CDR3 DNA sequence: TGTGCCATCTTCAAGACCGGGACAGAACTTTACAATGAGCAGTTCTTC. This codes for CAIFKTGTELYNEQFF.

The genes are TRBV21-1 and TRBJ2-5; the DNA was not used to check the table's D call, TRBD1. TRBV21-1 is a pseudogene locus. The CDR3 loop spans 16 amino acids. For the CDR3, the DNA is TGTGCCAGCAGCTCAGAGGAAGGGGGTCGAGAAGAGACCCAGTACTTC. Translated: CASSSEEGGREETQYF.